These 7 T cell receptor beta chains came from one sample sequenced in a study of persistence of HIV-infected CD4 T cells. Stimulation used around 10 ug/mL lysate from CMV-infected fibroblasts. CD40L/CD69 double-negative CD45RO-high memory CD4+ T cells were collected. Their cognate antigens are unknown. This was the immunoSEQ version 4 assay in survey mode. The assay was immunoSEQ multiplex PCR, and TCRdb's table has in-frame clones only and misses some. The sample contains 25,000 to 35,000 clones, about 80% of which appear only once. Here the sequenced sample was CD4+ T cells sorted from PBMCs after roughly 19-hour stimulation, taken from a patient who received antiretroviral therapy. The source is an adult woman with HIV who was CMV-seropositive.

This CDR3 is CASSFYSHSDTGSYTF. CDR3 in DNA: TGTGCCAGCAGCTTTTACTCCCACTCCGACACAGGGAGCTACACCTTC. The chain joins TRBV5-6 to TRBJ1-2, with a weak D call TRBD1 (6 bases). The CDR3 has 16 residues. Trimming left V 2 bases short and J 9 bases short, with 23 bases between. Germline V CDR1 and CDR2: SGHDT, YYEEEE.

V usage is TRBV28 and J usage is TRBJ2-7; 9 bases are a match to TRBD2. With V trimmed by 7 bases and J by 3 bases, 4 bases remained unmatched. The germline V gene has CDR1 MDHEN and CDR2 SYDVKM. This CDR3 spans 13 amino acids. The CDR3 DNA reads TGTGCCAGCATTAGCGGGGGCCACTACGAGCAGTACTTC. Its translation is CASISGGHYEQYF.

This rearrangement joins TRBV7-8 to TRBJ2-1; 8 bases line up with TRBD1. Germline V gene data show CDR1 as SGHVS and CDR2 as FQNEAQ. V lost 1 base, J lost 0 bases, and 5 bases stayed unmatched. This CDR3 region has 17 residues. The CDR3 DNA is TGTGCCAGCAGCTTAGGTAGGACAGGGCGCTCCTACAATGAGCAGTTCTTC. It yields the protein CASSLGRTGRSYNEQFF.

The rearrangement links TRBV19 to TRBJ1-5; 9 nucleotides agree with TRBD1. Germline lookup yields CDR1 LNHDA and CDR2 SQIVND (reference sequence). V shed 6 bases and J 0 bases; nucleotides not matched to a gene: 6. This CDR3 has 16 amino acids. Here the CDR3 reads CASSSGTGNSNQPQHF. The CDR3 bases are TGTGCCAGTAGCTCCGGGACAGGGAATAGCAATCAGCCCCAGCATTTT.

To note about this clone: A read error may account for a junction end that differs from germline. The chain has TRBV15 and TRBJ2-5; 8 positions agree with TRBD2. Germline lookup yields CDR1 LNHNV and CDR2 YYDKDF (reference sequence). The CDR3 totals 17 residues. Written as DNA, the CDR3 is TGTGCCACCAGGAGAGGAGGGCCGGGGGGGCTCGGAGAGACCCAGTACTTC. It specifies CATRRGGPGGLGETQYF.

This clone was counted between two and nine times. J is TRBJ2-2 and V is TRBV10-2, with TRBD2 as a possible D gene (6 bases). V was shortened by 3 bases and J by 5 bases, with 22 bases between the two germline ends. The CDR3 is 18 amino acids. Germline lookup yields CDR1 WSHSY and CDR2 SAAADI. The CDR3 reads CASSDQWDSKVSTGELFF. The CDR3 nucleotides are TGCGCCAGCAGTGATCAATGGGACTCCAAAGTGTCAACCGGGGAGCTGTTTTTT.

The gene calls are TRBV30 and TRBJ2-5; TRBD2 is a possible D gene (6 bases). Germline loops: CDR1 GTSNPN, CDR2 SVGIG (reference sequence). This CDR3 has 13 residues. The V end lost 0 bases, the J end lost 5 bases, and 10 bases lay between the germline ends. The CDR3 reads CAWSVGGGETQYF. CDR3 DNA sequence: TGTGCCTGGAGTGTAGGTGGGGGGGAGACCCAGTACTTC.